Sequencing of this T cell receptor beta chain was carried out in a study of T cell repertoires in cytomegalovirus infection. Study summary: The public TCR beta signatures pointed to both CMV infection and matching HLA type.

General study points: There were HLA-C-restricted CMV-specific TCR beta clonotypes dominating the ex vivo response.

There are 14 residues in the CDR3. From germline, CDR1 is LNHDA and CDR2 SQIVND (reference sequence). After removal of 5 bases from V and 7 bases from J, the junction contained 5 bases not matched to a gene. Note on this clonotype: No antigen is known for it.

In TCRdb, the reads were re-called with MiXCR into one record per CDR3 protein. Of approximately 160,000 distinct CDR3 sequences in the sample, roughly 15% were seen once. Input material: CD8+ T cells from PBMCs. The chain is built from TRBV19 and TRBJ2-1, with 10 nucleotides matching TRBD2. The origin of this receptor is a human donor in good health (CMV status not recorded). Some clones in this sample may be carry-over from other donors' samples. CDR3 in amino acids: CASSERTSGNEQFF. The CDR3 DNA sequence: TGTGCCAGTAGTGAACGGACTAGCGGAAATGAGCAGTTCTTC.